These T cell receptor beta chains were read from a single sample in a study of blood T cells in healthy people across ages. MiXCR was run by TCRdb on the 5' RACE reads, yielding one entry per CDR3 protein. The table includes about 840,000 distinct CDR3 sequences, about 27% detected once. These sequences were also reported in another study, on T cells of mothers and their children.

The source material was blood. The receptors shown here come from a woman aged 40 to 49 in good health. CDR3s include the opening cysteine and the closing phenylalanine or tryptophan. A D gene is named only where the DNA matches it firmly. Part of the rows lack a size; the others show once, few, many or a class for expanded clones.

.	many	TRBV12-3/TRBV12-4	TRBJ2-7	CASSLKGPYEQYF	TGTGCCAGCAGTTTGAAGGGTCCCTACGAGCAGTACTTC
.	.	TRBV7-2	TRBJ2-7	CASSLETGREQYF	TGTGCCAGCAGCTTAGAGACAGGTCGCGAGCAGTACTTC
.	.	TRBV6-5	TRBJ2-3	CASTRGPNDYYTQYF	TGTGCCAGCACCCGCGGACCCAACGATTACTATACGCAGTATTTT
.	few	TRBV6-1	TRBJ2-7	CASRKRPLYEQYF	TGTGCCAGCAGAAAGAGACCACTCTACGAGCAGTACTTC
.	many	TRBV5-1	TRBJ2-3	CASSLSMQDTQYF	TGCGCCAGCAGCTTGAGTATGCAAGATACGCAGTATTTT
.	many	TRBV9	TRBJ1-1	CASSVVTGNTEAFF	TGTGCCAGCAGCGTAGTTACAGGGAACACTGAAGCTTTCTTT
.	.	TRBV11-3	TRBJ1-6	CASSPGHSNSPLHF	TGTGCCAGCAGCCCCGGACACTCTAATTCACCCCTCCACTTT
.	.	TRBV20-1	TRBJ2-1	CSAGYSGMGNNEQFF	TGCAGTGCTGGTTATTCAGGGATGGGGAACAATGAGCAGTTCTTC
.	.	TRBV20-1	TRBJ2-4	CSARGAPHNNEQYF	TGCAGTGCTAGAGGGGCGCCACACAACAATGAGCAGTACTTC
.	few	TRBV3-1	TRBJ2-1	CASSQDQQQKQFF	TGTGCCAGCAGCCAAGATCAGCAGCAGAAGCAGTTCTTC
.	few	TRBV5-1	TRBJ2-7	CASNRESSYNEQYF	TGCGCCAGCAACAGGGAGAGCTCCTACAATGAGCAGTACTTC
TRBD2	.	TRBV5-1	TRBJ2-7	CASSPRISGGYSYEQYF	TGCGCCAGCAGCCCCCGGATTAGCGGGGGATACTCCTACGAGCAGTACTTC
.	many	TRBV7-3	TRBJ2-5	CASSPFGQETQYF	TGTGCCAGCAGCCCCTTCGGCCAAGAGACCCAGTACTTC
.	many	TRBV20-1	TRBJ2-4	CSAARSGENIQYF	TGCAGTGCTGCTCGGTCGGGCGAGAACATTCAGTACTTC
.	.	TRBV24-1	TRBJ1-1	CATRQRPNTEAFF	TGTGCCACTAGACAGCGCCCGAACACTGAAGCTTTCTTT
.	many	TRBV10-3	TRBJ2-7	CAIGETARVSEQYF	TGTGCCATCGGAGAGACGGCCCGGGTGAGTGAGCAGTACTTC
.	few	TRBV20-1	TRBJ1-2	CSASGRDYGYTF	TGCAGTGCTAGTGGACGAGACTATGGCTACACCTTC
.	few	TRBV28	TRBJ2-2	CASIEGSRVRTGELFF	TGTGCCAGCATCGAGGGGTCCAGGGTCCGAACCGGGGAGCTGTTTTTT
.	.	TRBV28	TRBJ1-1	CASIRVNTEAFF	TGTGCCAGCATTAGGGTGAACACTGAAGCTTTCTTT
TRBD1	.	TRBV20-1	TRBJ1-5	CSASAQQGANQPQHF	TGCAGTGCTAGTGCCCAACAGGGGGCCAATCAGCCCCAGCATTTT
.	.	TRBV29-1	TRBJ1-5	CSVKTDAYQPQHF	TGCAGCGTTAAGACAGATGCTTATCAGCCCCAGCATTTT
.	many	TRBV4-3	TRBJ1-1	CASSQDLEGLMNTEAFF	TGCGCCAGCAGCCAAGATCTGGAGGGACTAATGAACACTGAAGCTTTCTTT
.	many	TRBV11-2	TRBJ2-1	CASSLDSGRTYNEQFF	TGTGCCAGCAGCTTAGATTCGGGCCGGACCTACAATGAGCAGTTCTTC
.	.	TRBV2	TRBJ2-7	CASSVENGRHDERYF	TGTGCCAGCAGTGTTGAAAACGGCCGACACGACGAGCGGTACTTC
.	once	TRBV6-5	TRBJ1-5	CASSYSADYQPQHF	TGTGCCAGCAGTTACTCGGCAGATTATCAGCCCCAGCATTTT
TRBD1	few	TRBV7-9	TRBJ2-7	CASSPPRAGTGIEQYF	TGTGCCAGCAGCCCGCCCAGGGCCGGGACAGGGATCGAGCAGTACTTC
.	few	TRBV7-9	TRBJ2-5	CASSLPLKETQYF	TGTGCCAGCAGCTTGCCCCTTAAAGAGACCCAGTACTTC
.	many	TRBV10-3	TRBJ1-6	CAISPDPRSPLHF	TGTGCCATCAGCCCGGACCCGAGGTCACCCCTCCACTTT
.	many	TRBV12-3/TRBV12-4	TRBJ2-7	CASSLDSGEQYF	TGTGCCAGCAGTTTAGACAGCGGCGAGCAGTACTTC
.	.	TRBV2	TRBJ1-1	CASRARTADLEAFF	TGTGCCAGCAGGGCCCGTACGGCCGACCTTGAAGCTTTCTTT
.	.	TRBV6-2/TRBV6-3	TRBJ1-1	CVSRQLNSDAEAFF	TGTGTCAGCAGACAGCTTAACTCGGATGCTGAAGCTTTCTTT
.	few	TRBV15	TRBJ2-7	CATSRDRGAYEQYF	TGTGCCACCAGCAGAGACAGGGGTGCCTACGAGCAGTACTTC
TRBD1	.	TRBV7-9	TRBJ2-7	CASSYDRVYEQYF	TGTGCCAGCAGTTATGACAGGGTTTACGAGCAGTACTTC
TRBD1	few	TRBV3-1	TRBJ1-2	CASSPGQGHHGYTF	TGTGCCAGCAGCCCGGGACAGGGGCACCATGGCTACACCTTC
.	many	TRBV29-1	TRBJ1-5	CSATTDKINQPQHF	TGCAGCGCCACCACAGACAAGATCAATCAGCCCCAGCATTTT
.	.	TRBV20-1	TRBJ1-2	CSASTAMNYGYTF	TGCAGTGCTTCGACCGCTATGAACTATGGCTACACCTTC
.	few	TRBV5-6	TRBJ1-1	CASSRAHVRTEAFF	TGTGCCAGCAGCCGAGCGCACGTAAGAACTGAAGCTTTCTTT
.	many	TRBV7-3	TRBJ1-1	CASSLAGDPEAFF	TGTGCCAGCAGCTTAGCAGGGGACCCTGAAGCTTTCTTT
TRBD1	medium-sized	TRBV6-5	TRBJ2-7	CASSYQGADDEQYF	TGTGCCAGCAGTTACCAGGGGGCGGATGACGAGCAGTACTTC
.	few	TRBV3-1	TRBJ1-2	CASSREGIRGYTF	TGTGCCAGCAGCCGGGAGGGGATTCGTGGCTACACCTTC
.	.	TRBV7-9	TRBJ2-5	CASGPRRGPSETQYF	TGTGCCAGCGGACCCCGACGGGGGCCATCTGAGACCCAGTACTTC
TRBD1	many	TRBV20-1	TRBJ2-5	CSAPQGAVETQYF	TGCAGTGCTCCCCAGGGGGCGGTGGAGACCCAGTACTTC
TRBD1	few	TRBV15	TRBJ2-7	CATSRGQGINEQYF	TGTGCCACCAGCAGGGGACAGGGGATCAACGAGCAGTACTTC